Listed below are T cell receptor beta chains from one sample, sequenced in a study of T cells in Graves' hyperthyroidism and ophthalmopathy. Using its own MiXCR run on the multiplex PCR reads, TCRdb lists one record per CDR3 protein. Of 350,000 to 400,000 distinct CDR3 sequences detected, over 15% appear once; the ten largest clones hold 3% to 4%. The sequencing sample was made of blood. All receptors derive from a woman in her late teens or twenties with Graves' hyperthyroidism. CDR3s include the opening cysteine and the closing phenylalanine or tryptophan. Fields, in order: V gene, CDR3 protein.

>TRBV28
CASSSQPQHF
>TRBV5-6
CASSLVQYYGYTF
>TRBV27
CASTSDLSFTDTQYF
>TRBV12-3/TRBV12-4
CASSHSTGAGELFF
>TRBV12-5
CASGLVAGSSGNTIYF
>TRBV20-1
CSAWEAGTGELFF
>TRBV6-1
CAAGTETFF
>TRBV6-5
CASSYSTGGGGGGELFF
>TRBV12-3/TRBV12-4
CASSLRIGRGWEQYF
>TRBV2
CAGATAYNSPLHF
>TRBV5-6
CASSAAGLYYEQYF
>TRBV5-1
CASSSQGRETQYF
>TRBV2
CARSSETGPLYEQYF
>TRBV11-2
CASSLSGTHASEAFF
>TRBV2
CASSEDRAAWGTETFF
>TRBV4-1
CASSQEQGANTGELFF
>TRBV7-3
CASSPTTELFF
>TRBV6-5
CASSYSITDGMNTEAFF
>TRBV20-1
CSVGHIRNTGELFF
>TRBV6-5
CASSYSISGENSPLHF
>TRBV28
CASRWTGVQPQHF
>TRBV30
CAWSLAGRRRGQETQYF
>TRBV29-1
CSGQGAPYGYTF
>TRBV10-1
CASSLTTSFAEAFF
>TRBV6-5
CATRGSGLGTQYF
>TRBV3-1
CASSQNDGEQYF
>TRBV28
CASLLNGDRASDYGYTF
>TRBV9
CASSRGLGLTGGMRYTF